These 17 T cell receptor beta chains were sequenced from one sample in a study of CD8+CD57+ T cells in acquired aplastic anemia. An expansion of CD8+CD57+ cells by flow cytometry had been shown in patients chosen for sequencing. Profiling that covered TCR beta VDJ and CDR3 relied on genomic DNA as its template. TCRdb re-analysed the reads in MiXCR, keeping a single row per CDR3 protein. The top ten clones hold 0.7% to 1% of a sample with around 430,000 distinct CDR3 sequences, about a third of them seen once. The specimen was sorted CD4+, CD8+, or CD8+CD57+ T cells (not recorded which) from PBMCs. These receptors were obtained from a human donor with aplastic anemia.

At least ten counts were recorded for this clonotype. The genes are TRBV9 and TRBJ1-5; D gene unclear. There are 13 residues in the CDR3. V gave up 3 bases and J gave up 7 bases, with 11 bases separating them. Germline V CDR1 and CDR2: SGDLS, YYNGEE. CDR3 region: CASSAGMEQPQHF. DNA for the CDR3: TGTGCCAGCAGCGCCGGTATGGAGCAGCCCCAGCATTTT.

This clonotype was detected a few times. The J gene is TRBJ2-4, the V gene TRBV11-2; TRBD2 might be the D (5 bases). Trimming cost V 8 bases and J 7 bases, with 18 bases left between them. Germline V gives CDR1 SGHAT, CDR2 FQNNGV. The CDR3 loop spans 14 amino acids. The CDR3 nucleotides are TGTGCCAGCCTTTCCCCCGGGGATTACAACATTCAGTACTTC. Protein sequence: CASLSPGDYNIQYF.

In this sample, this clonotype turned up many times. The V call is TRBV19, the J call TRBJ1-1; 8 bases match TRBD1. In germline, CDR1 is LNHDA, CDR2 SQIVND (reference sequence). V trimming: 4 bases; J trimming: 1 base; junction bases outside the gene matches: 5. CDR3 length: 15 amino acids. The CDR3 loop is CASSTLGQENTEAFF. The CDR3 bases are TGTGCCAGTAGTACCTTGGGACAGGAGAACACTGAAGCTTTCTTT.

There are many counts of this clonotype. The rearrangement links TRBV2 to TRBJ2-1, with TRBD2 matching 10 bases. Per the germline V gene, CDR1 is SNHLY and CDR2 is FYNNEI. V was clipped by 6 bases and J by 8 bases; unmatched bases: 10. This CDR3 comprises 15 residues. In DNA, the CDR3 is TGTGCCAGCAGGGAGAGCGGGGGGGAAGGTCATGAGCAGTTCTTC. This translates into CASRESGGEGHEQFF.

Notes on this clonotype: A clone one base away is much larger, so this may be a read error. The chain couples TRBV7-2 to TRBJ1-6; D gene unclear. Trimming removed 0 bases at V and 6 bases at J, with 9 bases between. This CDR3 has 15 residues. Germline V gene lookup returns CDR1 SGHTA and CDR2 FQGNSA. CDR3 nucleotide sequence: TGTGCCAGCAGCTTAGCCCGGGGTTGTAATTCACCCCTCCACTTT. Encoded protein: CASSLARGCNSPLHF.

This clonotype was counted at least ten times. The J gene is TRBJ1-1, the V gene TRBV2; TRBD1 agrees at 8 bases. Germline values: CDR1 SNHLY, CDR2 FYNNEI. This CDR3 spans 15 amino acids. V shed 8 bases and J 1 base; nucleotides not matched to a gene: 9. The DNA for the CDR3 is TGTGCCAGCTCACGGACAGGGCTATGGAACACTGAAGCTTTCTTT. It encodes CASSRTGLWNTEAFF.

On this clonotype itself: A much more abundant neighbour one base away suggests this may be a read error. V and J are TRBV4-2 and TRBJ1-5, with D possibly being TRBD1 (6 bases). Germline assignment: CDR1 LGHNA and CDR2 YNFKEQ. This CDR3 has 13 amino acids. The CDR3 protein is CASGDTSNQPQRF. The CDR3 DNA reads TGTGCCAGCGGGGACACTAGCAATCAGCCCCAGCGTTTT.

This clonotype has a handful of counts. The rearrangement links TRBV2 to TRBJ2-7; TRBD2 aligns across 8 bases. The CDR3 covers 15 residues. The V gene's germline CDR1 is SNHLY and CDR2 FYNNEI. After removal of 5 bases from V and 5 bases from J, the junction contained 11 bases not matched to a gene. The chain's CDR3 is CASSFAGAGVDEQYF. CDR3 in DNA: TGTGCCAGCAGTTTTGCGGGAGCGGGAGTCGACGAGCAGTACTTC.

This clonotype was seen repeatedly, ten times or more. The rearrangement links TRBV7-9 to TRBJ2-3; weak D call: TRBD2 (6 bases). This CDR3 contains 16 residues. Germline CDR1 reads SEHNR; CDR2 reads FQNEAQ (reference sequence). V was cut by 6 bases and J by 4 bases, with 20 bases left in between. CDR3 amino acids: CASSHDLAQSADTQYF. The CDR3 DNA reads as TGTGCCAGCAGTCACGACCTAGCGCAGTCTGCAGATACGCAGTATTTT.

The table lists this clonotype with many counts. The chain employs TRBV20-1 and TRBJ2-7; a possible D gene is TRBD2 (5 bases). Trimming took off 5 bases at V and 2 bases at J, with 16 bases between the two ends. The CDR3 spans 14 residues. Germline V lookup: CDR1 DFQATT, CDR2 SNEGSKA (reference sequence). CDR3 sequence: CSAVRTGRTYEQYF. The DNA for the CDR3 is TGCAGTGCTGTGCGGACTGGCCGAACCTACGAGCAGTACTTC.

The rearrangement links TRBV28 to TRBJ1-1; 7 bases align to TRBD1. The CDR3 is 15 residues long. Looked up from germline, CDR1 is MDHEN and CDR2 is SYDVKM. The V gene end was trimmed by 5 bases and the J gene end by 5 bases; junction bases not matched to a gene: 11. The CDR3 reads CASSVRQGLMTEAFF. DNA of the CDR3: TGTGCCAGCAGTGTAAGACAGGGATTGATGACTGAAGCTTTCTTT.

CDR3 sequence reads: CASSLGAGGFNEQFF. The CDR3 bases are TGTGCCAGCAGCTTAGGAGCGGGGGGTTTCAATGAGCAGTTCTTC. This sequence joins TRBV7-2 and TRBJ2-1, with TRBD2 matching over 9 bases. V was pared by 1 base and J by 6 bases, with 4 bases of the junction left unmatched. Germline assignment: CDR1 SGHTA and CDR2 FQGNSA. There are 15 residues in the CDR3.

This clonotype was observed at least ten times. DNA for the CDR3: TGCGCCAGCTCCGGGACAGGGACAGGGGTCACTGAAGCTTTCTTT. It codes for CASSGTGTGVTEAFF. The gene calls are TRBV10-1 and TRBJ1-1, with 10 nucleotides matching TRBD1. Germline V gene lookup returns CDR1 WNHNN and CDR2 SYGVQD (reference sequence). The CDR3 extends over 15 amino acids. Trimming removed 8 bases from V and 4 bases from J; junction bases left unmatched: 10.

This clonotype was detected many times. The CDR3 loop is CASSFSSGDEQYF. The CDR3 coding sequence is TGTGCCAGCAGCTTCTCTAGCGGGGACGAGCAGTACTTC. The chain is built from TRBV7-9 and TRBJ2-7; TRBD2 aligns across 9 bases. This CDR3 contains 13 residues. Looked up from germline, CDR1 is SEHNR and CDR2 is FQNEAQ (reference sequence). V shed 3 bases and J 5 bases; nucleotides not matched to a gene: 2.

This clonotype was counted between two and nine times. This chain connects TRBV5-6 to TRBJ1-3; D is unresolved. Germline CDR1 is SGHDT and CDR2 is YYEEEE. CDR3 length: 15 amino acids. The germline V and J ends were trimmed by 0 bases and 0 bases, with 7 bases remaining between them. Written as DNA, the CDR3 is TGTGCCAGCAGCTTGGAAGGCAACTCTGGAAACACCATATATTTT. It specifies CASSLEGNSGNTIYF.

This clonotype was seen at least ten times. The chain carries TRBV20-1 and TRBJ2-7; D might be TRBD1 (5 bases). The CDR3 is 14 amino acids. CDR1 is DFQATT, CDR2 SNEGSKA, per germline (reference sequence). The V gene lost 0 bases and the J gene lost 2 bases, with 11 bases spanning the gap. The CDR3 loop is CSARDQGATYEQYF. The CDR3 DNA follows: TGCAGTGCTAGAGACCAAGGGGCTACCTACGAGCAGTACTTC.

The rearrangement joins TRBV12-3 or TRBV12-4 to TRBJ1-2, with TRBD1 as a possible D gene (6 bases). The CDR3 is 11 residues long. V lost 4 bases to trimming and J lost 8 bases, with 8 bases between them. The CDR3 reads CASSYRVGYTF. DNA of the CDR3: TGTGCCAGCAGTTACAGGGTCGGCTACACCTTC.